Listed below are T cell receptor beta chains from one sample, sequenced in a study of identical twins. TCRdb ran MiXCR on the 5' RACE reads and lists one entry per CDR3 protein. Seen here are 1,800,000 or so distinct CDR3 sequences, less than 35% observed once, and the top ten hold approximately 0.29%. The sequenced material came from cord blood. The receptors come from a newborn girl in good health. The CDR3 runs from the conserved cysteine through the conserved F or W. Fields, in order: clone size, J gene, V gene, D gene, CDR3 DNA, CDR3 protein. A D gene is named only where the DNA matches it firmly. Size is omitted from some rows. Given values are once, few, many or a class for expanded clones.

NA | TRBJ2-3 | TRBV6-1 | NA | TGTGCCGGATCTAGGCACCCTATCTCTAGCACAGATACGCAGTATTTT | CAGSRHPISSTDTQYF
few | TRBJ2-2 | TRBV5-1 | NA | TGCGCCAGCAGTCGTGACGGGGCGAACACCGGGGAGCTGTTTTTT | CASSRDGANTGELFF
NA | TRBJ2-7 | TRBV20-1 | TRBD2 | TGCAGTGCTGAGGGGACTAGCGTTTCCTACGAGCAGTACTTC | CSAEGTSVSYEQYF
NA | TRBJ2-5 | TRBV6-1 | NA | TGTGCCAGCAGTGATGGCAGGCTGAGGGAGACCCAGTACTTC | CASSDGRLRETQYF
few | TRBJ1-3 | TRBV7-2 | NA | TGTGCCAGCAGCTCACAGGTTTCTGGAAACACCATATATTTT | CASSSQVSGNTIYF
few | TRBJ2-3 | TRBV11-1 | NA | TGTGCCAGCAGCTGGAACAGAGATACGCAGTATTTT | CASSWNRDTQYF
NA | TRBJ2-1 | TRBV27 | TRBD2 | TGTGCCAGCAGTTTATCGGGATCGTGGGGCCTGGGAGGGAATGAGCAGTTCTTC | CASSLSGSWGLGGNEQFF
few | TRBJ2-1 | TRBV15 | TRBD2 | TGTGCCACCAGCCCCGGGACTAGCGGGAATAATGAGCAGTTCTTC | CATSPGTSGNNEQFF
many | TRBJ2-1 | TRBV5-1 | TRBD2 | TGCGCCAGCAGCTTGTTGACTAGCGCCTACAATGAGCAGTTCTTC | CASSLLTSAYNEQFF
many | TRBJ2-7 | TRBV10-3 | TRBD2 | TGTGCCATCAGTGAGTCGAGACTAGCGGGGGCCATTAGCTCCTACGAGCAGTACTTC | CAISESRLAGAISSYEQYF
few | TRBJ2-7 | TRBV20-1 | TRBD2 | TGCAGGTCCCAACTAGCGGGAGGGTACGAGCAGTACTTC | CRSQLAGGYEQYF
many | TRBJ2-7 | TRBV10-3 | NA | TGTGCCATCAGTGAGTCGCCAGGGCAGACCTACGAGCAGTACTTC | CAISESPGQTYEQYF
NA | TRBJ2-3 | TRBV4-1 | NA | TGCGCCAGCAGCCAAGATGTGGGTCCGCAGTATTTT | CASSQDVGPQYF
NA | TRBJ1-5 | TRBV6-5 | NA | TGTGCCAGCAGTCCCCGGGACACCTATCAGCCCCAGCATTTT | CASSPRDTYQPQHF
NA | TRBJ2-7 | TRBV5-1 | NA | TGCGCCACCACGACAGGGAGGCCGTCCTACAATGAGCAGTACTTC | CATTTGRPSYNEQYF
NA | TRBJ1-1 | TRBV7-2 | NA | TGTGCCAGCAGCCCCGTTAAGGGGAACACTGAAGCTTTCTTT | CASSPVKGNTEAFF
few | TRBJ2-1 | TRBV20-1 | NA | NA | CSARPFRGRYNEQFF
NA | TRBJ2-1 | TRBV6-2/TRBV6-3 | NA | TGTGCCAGCCTCCCCATCTCCGGGACCCCGCTCTACAATGAGCAGTTCTTC | CASLPISGTPLYNEQFF
NA | TRBJ2-4 | TRBV4-2 | NA | TGTGCCAGCAGCCAAGAGGGGGGAAACATTCAGTACTTC | CASSQEGGNIQYF
many | TRBJ1-2 | TRBV20-1 | NA | TGCAGTGCTAGAGATCCTACAGGTGCTAACTATGGCTACACCTTC | CSARDPTGANYGYTF
NA | TRBJ2-7 | TRBV5-1 | TRBD2 | TGCGCCAGCAGCACGACTAGCGGGGCGTCCTACGAGCAGTACTTC | CASSTTSGASYEQYF
NA | TRBJ2-7 | TRBV29-1 | NA | TGCAGCGTTGTGGAGGCCACAACCTACGAGCAGTACTTC | CSVVEATTYEQYF
NA | TRBJ2-7 | TRBV4-2 | NA | TGTGCCAGCAGCCAAACAGGGTCATTTACCTACGAGCAGTACTTC | CASSQTGSFTYEQYF
few | TRBJ2-7 | TRBV6-5 | NA | TGTGCCAGCAGATACGGGCGATTCGGGGAGCAGTACTTC | CASRYGRFGEQYF
few | TRBJ1-1 | TRBV28 | TRBD1 | TGTGCCAGCAGTTTTTCCGGGACAGTGAACACTGAAGCTTTCTTT | CASSFSGTVNTEAFF
many | TRBJ2-1 | TRBV5-1 | TRBD1 | TGCGCCAGCAGCTGGACAGGGGGCTACAATGAGCAGTTCTTC | CASSWTGGYNEQFF
few | TRBJ1-1 | TRBV4-2 | TRBD1 | TGTGCCAGCAGCCAGAGGGGACAGGGGAGCCCTGAAGCTTTCTTT | CASSQRGQGSPEAFF
NA | TRBJ2-3 | TRBV7-2 | NA | TGTGCCTGCAGCTTGGCGGGGTTTTCAGATACGCAGTATTTT | CACSLAGFSDTQYF
few | TRBJ2-3 | TRBV4-1 | NA | TGCGCCAGCAGCCAAGTGGGGATCAGGCCAGATACGCAGTATTTT | CASSQVGIRPDTQYF
NA | TRBJ2-1 | TRBV28 | TRBD2 | TGTGCCAGCAGTTTATTCGGACTAGCGGGAGGGGATGAGCAGTTCTTC | CASSLFGLAGGDEQFF
few | TRBJ2-1 | TRBV25-1 | NA | TGTGCCAGCAGTGATGGACACCCCTACAATGAGCAGTTCTTC | CASSDGHPYNEQFF
many | TRBJ2-1 | TRBV3-1 | TRBD1 | TGTGCCAGCAGCCAAGAGTCGGGCAGGGGGCAATACAATGAGCAGTTCTTC | CASSQESGRGQYNEQFF
many | TRBJ2-1 | TRBV6-2/TRBV6-3 | TRBD2 | TGTGCCAGCAGCGATCGAATGGGGGGGTCCTACAATGAGCAGTTCTTC | CASSDRMGGSYNEQFF
NA | TRBJ2-7 | TRBV6-5 | NA | TGTGCCAGCTCCAACGGGGGTGTTAGCTACGAGCAGTACTTC | CASSNGGVSYEQYF
NA | TRBJ2-1 | TRBV3-1 | TRBD1 | TGTGCCAGCAGCCAAGACCGGGACAGGGGCGCCTACAATGAGCAGTTCTTC | CASSQDRDRGAYNEQFF
few | TRBJ2-1 | TRBV7-8 | TRBD1 | TGTGCCAGCAGCTTAGCCGGGACAGGGGGCCTCAATGAGCAGTTCTTC | CASSLAGTGGLNEQFF
few | TRBJ1-6 | TRBV20-1 | NA | TGCAGTGCTAGAAGCAGGGGATCACCCCTCCACTTT | CSARSRGSPLHF
NA | TRBJ2-7 | TRBV5-1 | NA | TGCGCCAGCAGCGCCGGGACGGTTCCCTACGAGCAGTACTTC | CASSAGTVPYEQYF
NA | TRBJ2-3 | TRBV12-3/TRBV12-4 | TRBD1 | TGTGCCAGCAGCCGGACAGGGGGCCTAGGGACAGATACGCAGTATTTT | CASSRTGGLGTDTQYF
few | TRBJ2-7 | TRBV20-1 | NA | TGCAGTGCTAGAGATCTCGATGCTTCTCCCATCTACGAGCAGTACTTC | CSARDLDASPIYEQYF
NA | TRBJ2-7 | TRBV12-3/TRBV12-4 | NA | TGTGCCAGCAGTCCGGGACGGAAAACCTACGAGCAGTACTTC | CASSPGRKTYEQYF
NA | TRBJ2-7 | TRBV10-3 | NA | TGTGCCATCAGTGAGGGGGTTTCCTACGAGCAGTACTTC | CAISEGVSYEQYF
few | TRBJ1-2 | TRBV10-3 | NA | TGTGCCATCAGTGAGTCGTGGGAAGGCTATGGCTACACCTTC | CAISESWEGYGYTF
few | TRBJ2-3 | TRBV25-1 | TRBD2 | TGTGCCAGCAGTGAGAGGCTAGCGGGAGTCGCAGATACGCAGTATTTT | CASSERLAGVADTQYF
NA | TRBJ2-3 | TRBV2 | TRBD1 | TGTGCCAGCAGTAGGCGGGACAGGGGGGAAAATACGCAGTATTTT | CASSRRDRGENTQYF
NA | TRBJ2-3 | TRBV24-1 | NA | TGTGCCACCAGTGACTTTCCGTTAGATACGCAGTATTTT | CATSDFPLDTQYF
few | TRBJ2-5 | TRBV5-4 | TRBD2 | TGTGCCAGCAGCTTGGCCGTTAGCGGGGAGTACCAAGAGACCCAGTACTTC | CASSLAVSGEYQETQYF
few | TRBJ2-3 | TRBV11-2 | TRBD2 | TGTGCCAGCAGCTTAGGATCCGGACTAGCGGGTAACACAGATACGCAGTATTTT | CASSLGSGLAGNTDTQYF
NA | TRBJ1-1 | TRBV12-3/TRBV12-4 | NA | TGTGCCAGCAGTTTATTTGTACAGCTGAACACTGAAGCTTTCTTT | CASSLFVQLNTEAFF
few | TRBJ2-7 | TRBV3-1 | TRBD2 | TGTGCCAGCAGCCAATATAAAGCGGGGCGCTCCTACGAGCAGTACTTC | CASSQYKAGRSYEQYF
NA | TRBJ1-6 | TRBV10-3 | TRBD1 | TGTGCCATTGCGACAGGGATCCGGAATTCACCCCTCCACTTT | CAIATGIRNSPLHF
NA | TRBJ2-1 | TRBV3-1 | TRBD2 | TGTGCCAGCAGGAAAGCGGGGACCACCTACAATGAGCAGTTCTTC | CASRKAGTTYNEQFF
few | TRBJ1-2 | TRBV7-9 | NA | TGTGCCAGCAGCTTAGGGGCAGGGACTAACTATGGCTACACCTTC | CASSLGAGTNYGYTF
NA | TRBJ2-5 | TRBV12-3/TRBV12-4 | TRBD2 | TGTGCCAGCAGTTTGAAGCGGGGGGGAGAGACCCAGTACTTC | CASSLKRGGETQYF